Shown below are 23 T cell receptor beta chains from a single sample sequenced in a study of T cell responses to AZD1222 COVID-19 vaccine. Using immunoSEQ multiplex PCR, the repertoire was profiled, and TCRdb retains in-frame clones only, with some absent. Among some 74,000 clones listed, 80% were seen once. Source: peripheral blood, taken on day 0 of AZD1222 vaccination. The source is an adult in good health.

The chain couples TRBV3-1 (or the pseudogene TRBV3-2) to TRBJ2-7; the D call may be TRBD1 or TRBD2 (5 bases each). There are 13 residues in the CDR3. V lost 2 bases, J lost 6 bases, and 11 bases lay in between. From germline, CDR1 is LGHDT and CDR2 YNNKEL (reference sequence). CDR3 sequence reads: CASSQTRGREQYF. In nucleotides, the CDR3 is TGTGCCAGCAGCCAAACCCGGGGACGCGAGCAGTACTTC.

CDR3 in DNA: TGTGCCAGCAGAATGGGACTCGAAGCTTTCTTT. It yields the protein CASRMGLEAFF. The V and J genes are TRBV2 and TRBJ1-1; TRBD1 is a possible D gene (5 bases). Germline loops: CDR1 SNHLY, CDR2 FYNNEI. V was shortened by 6 bases and J by 8 bases, with 10 bases between the two germline ends. The CDR3 consists of 11 residues.

V gene TRBV4-1 combines with J gene TRBJ2-1, with 8 bases fitting TRBD1. Germline V CDR1 and CDR2: MGHRA, YSYEKL. Trimming took 3 bases from V and 5 from J; bases not matched to a gene: 12. The length of the CDR3 is 17 residues. In DNA form, the CDR3 reads TGCGCCAGCAGCCAGATTGCCCAGGGGGCCGCCCACAATGAGCAGTTCTTC. Its translation: CASSQIAQGAAHNEQFF.

J is TRBJ2-5 and V is TRBV25-1; D perhaps matches TRBD2 (7 bases). The germline gives CDR1 MGHDK, CDR2 SYGVNS. V was shortened by 7 bases and J by 4 bases, with 19 bases between the two germline ends. The CDR3 totals 15 residues. The CDR3 region is CASTHSGGPSETQYF. The CDR3 nucleotides read TGTGCCAGCACCCACTCGGGGGGCCCTTCAGAGACCCAGTACTTC.

The V gene is TRBV6-4, the J gene TRBJ1-5; D is undetermined. Germline V gene sequence: CDR1 MRHNA, CDR2 SNTAGT. V lost 4 bases and J 6 bases, leaving 10 bases between the germline ends. The CDR3 consists of 13 residues. Here the CDR3 DNA reads TGTGCCAGCAGTGTTTGGGGAGGTCAGCCCCAGCATTTT. Translation gives CASSVWGGQPQHF.

This sequence joins TRBV6-6 and TRBJ2-1; no clear D. V was cut by 10 bases and J by 4 bases, with 17 bases left in between. The CDR3 loop spans 14 amino acids. Germline CDR1 reads MNHNY; CDR2 reads SVGAGI (reference sequence). The CDR3 nucleotides are TGTGCCACCATGACTCTGCGACCGTACAATGAGCAGTTCTTC. It yields the protein CATMTLRPYNEQFF.

The genes are TRBV4-2 and TRBJ1-4; the match to TRBD1 covers 11 bases. V trimming: 0 bases; J trimming: 7 bases; junction bases outside the gene matches: 4. This CDR3 comprises 16 residues. CDR1 LGHNA and CDR2 YNFKEQ come from the germline V gene. CDR3 amino acids: CASSQDPGTGGEKLFF. CDR3 sequence (DNA): TGTGCCAGCAGCCAAGATCCCGGGACAGGGGGTGAAAAACTGTTTTTT.

This clone has more than one count but fewer than ten. The chain combines TRBV19 with TRBJ1-1; D unresolved. CDR1 and CDR2 (germline): LNHDA, SQIVND (reference sequence). The CDR3 is made up of 13 amino acids. V was pared by 4 bases and J by 2 bases, with 8 bases between. The CDR3 here is CASSTRANTEAFF. The DNA for the CDR3 is TGTGCCAGTAGTACCCGGGCAAACACTGAAGCTTTCTTT.

This sequence joins TRBV6-4 and TRBJ1-6; D remains ambiguous. V gave up 6 bases and J gave up 10 bases, with 13 bases separating them. Germline CDR1 reads MRHNA; CDR2 reads SNTAGT. This CDR3 comprises 13 residues. CDR3 nucleotide sequence: TGTGCCAGCAGCGACATGTATGGGTCACCCCTCCACTTT. Translated: CASSDMYGSPLHF.

This clone was found a few times. The genes are TRBV28 and TRBJ2-7; D is unresolved. The V end lost 5 bases, the J end lost 2 bases, and 7 bases lay between the germline ends. Germline CDR1 reads MDHEN; CDR2 reads SYDVKM. The CDR3 consists of 12 residues. This chain's CDR3 is CASSIQTYEQYF. CDR3 DNA sequence: TGTGCCAGCAGTATCCAAACCTACGAGCAGTACTTC.

This chain uses TRBV28 with TRBJ2-5; D might be TRBD1 or TRBD2, each matching 5 bases. Germline CDR1 and CDR2: MDHEN and SYDVKM. V was pared by 5 bases and J by 1 base, with 11 bases between. This CDR3 has 14 residues. The CDR3 loop is CASSAREFQETQYF. CDR3 nucleotide sequence: TGTGCCAGCAGTGCCAGGGAGTTCCAAGAGACCCAGTACTTC.

This clone is a singleton in its sample. V is TRBV10-2 and J is TRBJ1-5; TRBD1 matches at 7 bases. Germline CDR1 is WSHSY and CDR2 is SAAADI. Trimming removed 5 bases from V and 7 bases from J; junction bases left unmatched: 5. The CDR3 is made up of 13 amino acids. The CDR3 region is CASSLQGGQPQHF. The CDR3 DNA reads as TGCGCCAGCAGTCTTCAGGGGGGCCAGCCCCAGCATTTT.

The rearrangement joins TRBV29-1 to TRBJ1-1; possible D gene TRBD1, 5 bases. This CDR3 has 13 amino acids. Germline-derived CDR1 and CDR2 are SQVTM and ANQGSEA. The V end was cut by 5 bases, the J end by 0 bases, with 10 bases between. CDR3 sequence: CSVSDSLNTEAFF. DNA for the CDR3: TGCAGCGTTAGCGACAGTCTGAACACTGAAGCTTTCTTT.

The count of this clone is one. CDR3: CASCPTEGLGNTIYF. The CDR3 nucleotides read TGTGCCAGTTGCCCCACCGAAGGGCTTGGAAACACCATATATTTT. The V gene is TRBV19, the J gene TRBJ1-3, with D hard to call. Germline CDR1 LNHDA, CDR2 SQIVND (reference sequence). CDR3 length: 15 residues. The ends were cut back, 8 bases at V and 3 bases at J, with 17 bases in the middle.

The chain combines TRBV5-4 with TRBJ1-4, with 12 bases lining up with TRBD1. The CDR3 is 13 residues long. Trimming removed 9 bases from V and 8 bases from J; junction bases left unmatched: 5. Looked up from germline, CDR1 is SGHNT and CDR2 is YYREEE (reference sequence). CDR3 nucleotides: TGTGCCACTTCGGGACAGGGGGCCGAAAAACTGTTTTTT. Its translation is CATSGQGAEKLFF.

This sequence joins TRBV24-1 and TRBJ2-7, with a tentative D call TRBD2 (7 bases). CDR3 length: 17 residues. CDR1 and CDR2 (germline): KGHDR, SFDVKD. V dropped 1 base and J dropped 4 bases, with 19 bases sitting between them. CDR3 in DNA: TGTGCCACCAGTGATTTAGGGGGAGGGGGAGGGCCATACGAGCAGTACTTC. Amino acids: CATSDLGGGGGPYEQYF.

The chain has TRBV6-5 and TRBJ2-7, with no clear D. The CDR3 loop spans 16 amino acids. Per germline, CDR1 MNHEY and CDR2 SVGAGI. V lost 0 bases and J lost 3, with 15 bases in between. The CDR3 reads CASSYSPLSRNYEQYF. The CDR3 DNA reads as TGTGCCAGCAGTTACTCTCCACTTAGCAGGAACTACGAGCAGTACTTC.

The chain combines TRBV14 with TRBJ1-4, with D tentatively TRBD1 (5 bases). The ends were cut back, 0 bases at V and 8 bases at J, with 10 bases in the middle. CDR3 size: 14 residues. Germline CDR1 and CDR2: SGHDN and FVKESK. CDR3 sequence: CASSQDIRDEKLFF. Here the CDR3 DNA reads TGTGCCAGCAGCCAAGATATAAGGGACGAAAAACTGTTTTTT.

J is TRBJ1-1 and V is TRBV5-1, with a possible D match to TRBD1 (5 bases). This CDR3 has 16 amino acids. CDR1 and CDR2 from the germline V gene are SGHRS and YFSETQ. The V end lost 5 bases, the J end lost 1 base, and 18 bases lay between the germline ends. This CDR3 reads CASSPLGARGNTEAFF. CDR3 coding DNA: TGCGCCAGCAGTCCCCTCGGGGCGAGGGGGAACACTGAAGCTTTCTTT.

The chain joins TRBV10-3 to TRBJ1-2; D is perhaps TRBD1 (6 bases). Per germline, CDR1 ENHRY and CDR2 SYGVKD. This CDR3 is 14 amino acids long. The ends were cut back, 5 bases at V and 1 base at J, with 11 bases in the middle. The CDR3 reads CAISTGQSNYGYTF. The CDR3 bases are TGTGCCATCAGTACCGGACAGAGTAACTATGGCTACACCTTC.

V gene TRBV7-9 combines with J gene TRBJ1-2, with TRBD1 identical over 8 bases. CDR1 is SEHNR and CDR2 is FQNEAQ in the germline V gene (reference sequence). The CDR3 consists of 14 residues. V was clipped by 3 bases and J by 3 bases; unmatched bases: 3. CDR3 residues: CASSLTGVDYGYTF. CDR3 nucleotides: TGTGCCAGCAGCTTGACAGGGGTGGACTATGGCTACACCTTC.

This clone was recorded a few times. This sequence joins TRBV12-3 or TRBV12-4 and TRBJ2-2; D remains ambiguous. This CDR3 has 13 residues. V was clipped by 6 bases and J by 6 bases, with 11 bases between them. The CDR3 region is CASRAPAAGELFF. The CDR3 DNA reads as TGTGCCAGCAGGGCCCCGGCGGCCGGGGAGCTGTTTTTT.

The table lists this clone with a few counts. This chain connects TRBV6-5 to TRBJ1-6; possible D gene TRBD1, 5 bases. Looked up from germline, CDR1 is MNHEY and CDR2 is SVGAGI. V dropped 8 bases and J dropped 6 bases, with 14 bases sitting between them. CDR3 length: 14 residues. The CDR3 here is CASASDSGNSPLHF. Written as DNA, the CDR3 is TGTGCCAGCGCCTCCGACAGCGGTAATTCACCCCTCCACTTT.